Listed below are T cell receptor beta chains from one sample, sequenced in a study of stem cell transplantation in POMP-related autoinflammatory disease. Sequencing used immunoSEQ multiplex PCR; TCRdb keeps in-frame clones, though not all of them. The data contain 1,500 or so clones, about 81% of them seen just once; the ten biggest clones take up 25% to 35%. The sample taken for sequencing was Tregs from PBMCs. Receptor source: a human donor in good health. Both conserved end residues are part of each CDR3.

j_call | v_call | cdr3_length | cdr3_aa
TRBJ2-1 | TRBV7-2 | 15 | CASSLGYAAYNEQFF
TRBJ2-7 | TRBV19 | 14 | CASKTGTSSYEQYF
TRBJ2-2 | TRBV7-6 | 14 | CASSRRQITGELFF
TRBJ1-4 | TRBV18 | 14 | CASSPTGNNEKLFF
TRBJ2-5 | TRBV2 | 17 | CASSEAFGQGRKETQYF
TRBJ2-1 | TRBV5-1 | 14 | CASSLGQDWNEQFF
TRBJ2-5 | TRBV9 | 14 | CASSVAERGGTQYF
TRBJ2-1 | TRBV5-1 | 13 | CASSFGTYNEQFF
TRBJ2-1 | TRBV19 | 15 | CASSIAGASYNEQFF
TRBJ1-5 | TRBV23-1 | 19 | CASSQSRGPGPYSNQPQHF
TRBJ1-2 | TRBV2 | 14 | CASSIFGTAYGYTF
TRBJ1-4 | TRBV5-4 | 16 | CASTTTGGPTNEKLFF
TRBJ2-7 | TRBV7-9 | 14 | CASSARAPSYEQYF
TRBJ2-7 | TRBV28 | 14 | CASSQRTGKYEQYF
TRBJ2-1 | TRBV6-4 | 13 | CASSSAEYNEQFF
TRBJ2-1 | TRBV27 | 13 | CASSAGGVNEQFF
TRBJ2-2 | TRBV27 | 14 | CASWGVGRVGELFF
TRBJ1-6 | TRBV21-1 | 19 | CASSKEGASGDPYNSPLHF
TRBJ1-2 | TRBV7-2 | 13 | CASSLTVNYGYTF
TRBJ2-5 | TRBV6-6 | 11 | CASSAQGTQYF
TRBJ1-2 | TRBV7-2 | 16 | CASSQAGADRNYGYTF
TRBJ1-5 | TRBV27 | 15 | CASSLSTGRGQPQHF
TRBJ2-7 | TRBV18 | 11 | CASSSRGEQYF
TRBJ1-5 | TRBV7-2 | 15 | CASSLARTGHQPQHF
TRBJ2-1 | TRBV9 | 17 | CASSGRPGGWTYNEQFF
TRBJ2-3 | TRBV30 | 15 | CAWKLTGKVTDTQYF
TRBJ2-1 | TRBV5-8 | 16 | CASSLRGSGHFNEQFF
TRBJ2-7 | TRBV7-8 | 13 | CASSTYRVYEQYF
TRBJ1-1 | TRBV19 | 16 | CASSIGHGDWNTEAFF
TRBJ2-7 | TRBV10-3 | 17 | CAISDLGSTASSYEQYF
TRBJ2-2 | TRBV19 | 18 | CASSGPGPLAGGPGELFF
TRBJ1-4 | TRBV11-2 | 16 | CASSPFPGQVDEKLFF
TRBJ1-5 | TRBV7-8 | 17 | CASSLASRGFPNQPQHF
TRBJ1-5 | TRBV30 | 17 | CAWTLETTLSAVRPQHF
TRBJ2-1 | TRBV9 | 16 | CASSVEQRSSYNEQFF
TRBJ1-2 | TRBV5-1 | 14 | CASSPHSVGYGYTF
TRBJ2-6 | TRBV4-2 | 15 | CASSQDPAGANVLTF
TRBJ1-6 | TRBV4-3 | 16 | CASSQVGTGVDSPLHF
TRBJ1-2 | TRBV4-1 | 14 | CASSNPIRGDGYTF
TRBJ1-6 | TRBV18 | 14 | CASSPGQTNSPLHF